This T cell receptor beta chain is from a study of cytomegalovirus exposure and HLA in healthy donors. For this clone: Its antigen is unidentified.

In germline, CDR1 is KGHSH, CDR2 LQKENI. With 2 bases clipped from V and 7 bases from J, the junction kept 5 bases outside the gene matches. The length of the CDR3 is 14 residues. The PCR employed 60 Vbeta primers together with 13 Jbeta primers. The data were produced by immunoSEQ multiplex PCR, yet TCRdb's version contains in-frame clones alone and is incomplete. This sample's table has over 100,000 clones. Study-wide results and caveats: TCR beta chain V- and J-gene trimming was linked, in a later analysis, to a missense variant in DCLRE1C. According to a later analysis, most TCR beta chains associated with CMV appeared HLA-restricted. Most of the TCR beta V segments (in an earlier analysis) were productive either about 87% or about 30% of the time.

The sequence derives from a man aged 25 to 40 in good health and CMV-seronegative. The sample was PBMCs. J is TRBJ2-7 and V is TRBV18; 10 positions agree with TRBD1. This CDR3 reads CASSPGTGVEEQYF. Here the CDR3 DNA reads TGTGCCAGCTCACCAGGGACAGGGGTTGAAGAGCAGTACTTC.